The source of this TCR beta chain is a study of shared clonotypes between healthy human individuals. After removal of 5 bases from V and 3 bases from J, the junction contained 2 bases not matched to a gene. Germline-derived CDR1 and CDR2 are SEHNR and FQNEAQ (reference sequence). There are 14 residues in the CDR3. Sequenced by immunoSEQ multiplex PCR; TCRdb stores in-frame clones only, minus some. The sample holds roughly 2 million clones; about 95% are singletons and the top ten take 0.1% to 0.15%. The sequencing sample was made of naive CD4+ T cells sorted from blood. The sample's subset: CD45RA+ positively selected. The source of this sequence is a man aged 18 to 30 in good health. The chain employs TRBV7-9 and TRBJ1-5, with 9 nucleotides matching TRBD1. The CDR3 reads CASSRTGDNQPQHF. As DNA, the CDR3 is TGTGCCAGCAGCCGGACAGGGGACAATCAGCCCCAGCATTTT.